Frequency places the clone carrying this TCR beta chain as medium-sized (0.01 to 0.1%). This specimen belongs to a study of T cell clusters in autoimmune cytopenias. The germline V gene has CDR1 SGHKS and CDR2 YYEKEE (reference sequence). This CDR3 region has 14 residues. TRB rearrangements were amplified by touch-down multiplex PCR with mixed TRB-A/B primers. TCRdb reprocessed the multiplex PCR reads and reports one entry per CDR3 protein, with no DNA. This specimen shows about 3,000 distinct CDR3 sequences; the ten leading clones hold roughly 6.3%. Roughly 38,000 genome equivalents of blood DNA were amplified for TRB. The sample was also linked to a second study, of T cell repertoires in aging, cancer and after chemotherapy.

Sequenced sample: peripheral blood. The receptor was derived from a human donor in good health. The chain links TRBV5-5 to TRBJ1-5. The CDR3 reads CASSLGYSNQPQHF. Full variable domain (rest looked up from reference TRBV5-5 and TRBJ1-5): DAGVTQSPTHLIKTRGQQVTLRCSPISGHKSVSWYQQVLGQGPQFIFQYYEKEERGRGNFPDRFSARQFPNYSSELNVNALLLGDSALYLCASSLGYSNQPQHFGDGTRLSIL.